Presented here are 20 T cell receptor beta chains from one specimen sequenced in a study of blood T cell repertoires in COVID-19. Using immunoSEQ multiplex PCR, the repertoire was profiled, and TCRdb retains in-frame clones only, with some absent. The sample carries roughly 200,000 clones, around 86% recorded once. Sequenced sample: peripheral blood. Receptor source: a man aged 35-49 years with acute or convalescent COVID-19.

The chain combines TRBV19 with TRBJ2-7; 7 bases line up with TRBD2. CDR3 size: 17 residues. J lost 2 bases, V lost 3 bases, and 13 bases had no gene match. Germline values: CDR1 LNHDA, CDR2 SQIVND (reference sequence). In DNA, the CDR3 is TGTGCCAGTAGTATCGTTCTGGCAAAGACTAGCCCCTACGAGCAGTACTTC. This encodes CASSIVLAKTSPYEQYF.

This clone has just a few counts. This chain joins TRBV27 and TRBJ2-1; 8 nucleotides agree with TRBD1. The V gene end was trimmed by 3 bases and the J gene end by 3 bases; junction bases not matched to a gene: 4. CDR1 MNHEY and CDR2 SMNVEV come from the germline V gene (reference sequence). The CDR3 runs to 15 residues. DNA of the CDR3: TGTGCCAGCAGTTTCGGACAGGGCTTCTACAATGAGCAGTTCTTC. This codes for CASSFGQGFYNEQFF.

The gene calls are TRBV7-2 and TRBJ2-2, with TRBD2 as a possible D gene (6 bases). V was pared by 1 base and J by 3 bases, with 9 bases between. Germline V gene sequence: CDR1 SGHTA, CDR2 FQGNSA. The CDR3 has 15 amino acids. DNA for the CDR3: TGTGCCAGCAGCTTAGGGCGGGGACACACCGGGGAGCTGTTTTTT. Translated: CASSLGRGHTGELFF.

The V call is TRBV3-1 (or the pseudogene TRBV3-2), the J call TRBJ2-5, with TRBD1 as a possible D gene (5 bases). V was cut by 0 bases and J by 7 bases, with 12 bases left in between. Germline V gene lookup returns CDR1 LGHDT and CDR2 YNNKEL (reference sequence). The CDR3 consists of 14 residues. The CDR3 protein is CASSQDRVLGTQYF. In DNA, the CDR3 is TGTGCCAGCAGCCAAGACAGGGTTCTCGGGACCCAGTACTTC.

The chain carries TRBV5-1 and TRBJ2-7; TRBD2 matches 11 bases. V shed 4 bases, J shed 5 bases, and the junction held 5 bases outside the gene matches. The CDR3 totals 14 residues. CDR1 is SGHRS and CDR2 is YFSETQ in the germline V gene. CDR3 sequence reads: CASSPVGLADEQYF. The CDR3 nucleotides read TGCGCCAGCAGCCCGGTGGGACTAGCGGACGAGCAGTACTTC.

This chain connects TRBV11-2 to TRBJ2-1; 7 bases fit TRBD2. Trimming took 2 bases from V and 4 from J; bases not matched to a gene: 5. CDR3 size: 15 residues. The germline V gene has CDR1 SGHAT and CDR2 FQNNGV. The CDR3 nucleotides read TGTGCCAGCAGCTTACTAGCGGCGGGATACAATGAGCAGTTCTTC. Its translation is CASSLLAAGYNEQFF.

V usage is TRBV7-2 and J usage is TRBJ2-5; no clear D. Germline V CDR1 and CDR2: SGHTA, FQGNSA. The length of the CDR3 is 15 residues. V dropped 0 bases and J dropped 5 bases, with 13 bases sitting between them. The CDR3 nucleotides read TGTGCCAGCAGCTTAGCGCGGTTACTCAAGGAGACCCAGTACTTC. Protein sequence: CASSLARLLKETQYF.

The chain employs TRBV27 and TRBJ1-2; 12 bases agree with TRBD1. Germline loops: CDR1 MNHEY, CDR2 SMNVEV (reference sequence). This CDR3 has 17 residues. V gave up 0 bases and J gave up 4 bases; unmatched junction bases: 6. The CDR3 reads CASSLSRGQGASYGYTF. The CDR3 DNA follows: TGTGCCAGCAGTTTATCGAGGGGACAGGGGGCGAGCTATGGCTACACCTTC.

V usage is TRBV18 and J usage is TRBJ1-1; D is ambiguous. Per the germline V gene, CDR1 is KGHSH and CDR2 is LQKENI. V lost 1 base and J 1 base, leaving 10 bases between the germline ends. The CDR3 extends over 15 amino acids. Here the CDR3 reads CASSPLSPGNTEAFF. The CDR3 DNA reads TGTGCCAGCTCACCACTTTCCCCAGGGAACACTGAAGCTTTCTTT. The full variable domain, completed using reference TRBV18 and TRBJ1-1, is NAGVMQNPRHLVRRRGQEARLRCSPMKGHSHVYWYRQLPEEGLKFMVYLQKENIIDESGMPKERFSAEFPKEGPSILRIQQVVRGDSAAYFCASSPLSPGNTEAFFGQGTRLTVV.

This clone was seen just once. The chain links TRBV2 to TRBJ1-4, with a possible D match to TRBD1 (6 bases). The V gene's germline CDR1 is SNHLY and CDR2 FYNNEI. The V end was cut by 6 bases, the J end by 3 bases, with 14 bases between. The CDR3 has 15 amino acids. The CDR3 loop reads CASSRRGTSNEKLFF. Written as DNA, the CDR3 is TGTGCCAGCAGCCGCAGGGGCACGTCTAATGAAAAACTGTTTTTT.

The genes are TRBV12-3 or TRBV12-4 and TRBJ1-2, with D hard to call. The CDR3 has 11 amino acids. V was cut by 9 bases and J by 7 bases, with 12 bases left in between. The CDR3 sequence is CARLFRGGYTF. The CDR3 DNA sequence: TGTGCCAGATTATTTCGAGGTGGCTACACCTTC.

This chain joins TRBV7-8 and TRBJ1-1, with a weak D call TRBD1 (6 bases). The length of the CDR3 is 13 residues. Trimming shortened V by 7 bases and J by 10 bases, and 19 bases separated the two germline ends. Per the germline V gene, CDR1 is SGHVS and CDR2 is FQNEAQ. The DNA of the CDR3 is TGTGCCAGCACCCCAACAGGGAGGGCTTTAGCTTTCTTT. As protein: CASTPTGRALAFF.

The rearrangement uses TRBV7-2 and TRBJ2-1; maybe TRBD2 (7 bases). The V end was cut by 7 bases, the J end by 4 bases, with 20 bases between. This CDR3 contains 16 residues. Looked up from germline, CDR1 is SGHTA and CDR2 is FQGNSA. In DNA, the CDR3 is TGTGCCAGCACCGACGGTAGGGGGGGACTGTACAATGAGCAGTTCTTC. Translation gives CASTDGRGGLYNEQFF.

CDR3 coding DNA: TGCGCCAGCAGTGAGGGGAGCTCACCCCTCCACTTT. This encodes CASSEGSSPLHF. This chain links TRBV10-2 with TRBJ1-6; no definite D call. Looked up from germline, CDR1 is WSHSY and CDR2 is SAAADI. This CDR3 is built from 12 residues. Trimming removed 2 bases at V and 10 bases at J, with 6 bases between.

CDR3: CASSSDSGNTIYF. The CDR3 nucleotides read TGTGCCAGCAGCTCCGACAGCGGAAACACCATATATTTT. The chain uses TRBV11-2 and TRBJ1-3; perhaps TRBD1 as D (5 bases). Trimming took off 4 bases at V and 4 bases at J, with 8 bases between the two ends. This CDR3 region has 13 residues. Germline CDR1 is SGHAT and CDR2 is FQNNGV.

The chain combines TRBV15 with TRBJ1-2; no definite D call. This CDR3 is 14 amino acids long. The germline V and J ends were trimmed by 0 bases and 4 bases, with 9 bases remaining between them. Germline CDR1 is LNHNV and CDR2 is YYDKDF (reference sequence). As DNA, the CDR3 is TGTGCCACCAGCAGAGATGAACAGCCCTATGGCTACACCTTC. This translates into CATSRDEQPYGYTF.

V and J are TRBV28 and TRBJ1-2; D gene uncertain. The V gene lost 8 bases and the J gene lost 0 bases, with 10 bases spanning the gap. The CDR3 totals 13 residues. Germline CDR1 MDHEN, CDR2 SYDVKM. This CDR3 reads CASLAETNYGYTF. As DNA, the CDR3 is TGTGCCAGCTTGGCAGAAACTAACTATGGCTACACCTTC.

About this clone itself: The same CDR3 also results from other DNA sequences found in this sample. J is TRBJ2-3 and V is TRBV11-2; D gene uncertain. CDR1 and CDR2 from the germline V gene are SGHAT and FQNNGV. CDR3 length: 14 amino acids. Trimming left V 0 bases short and J 0 bases short, with 4 bases between. The CDR3 region has the DNA TGTGCCAGCAGCTTAGATCGGAGCACAGATACGCAGTATTTT. Translation: CASSLDRSTDTQYF.

The rearrangement joins TRBV6-4 to TRBJ1-1, with D tentatively TRBD1 (5 bases). Germline CDR1 reads MRHNA; CDR2 reads SNTAGT. The ends were cut back, 5 bases at V and 0 bases at J, with 10 bases in the middle. CDR3 length equals 14 residues. The CDR3: CASSRGGMNTEAFF. The CDR3 region has the DNA TGTGCCAGCAGTCGCGGGGGAATGAACACTGAAGCTTTCTTT.

The chain employs TRBV19 and TRBJ2-2, with 12 bases lining up with TRBD2. V gave up 4 bases and J gave up 2 bases; unmatched junction bases: 2. This CDR3 spans 16 amino acids. Looked up from germline, CDR1 is LNHDA and CDR2 is SQIVND (reference sequence). The CDR3 bases are TGTGCCAGTAGTAGACTAGCGGGGGATAACACCGGGGAGCTGTTTTTT. It translates to CASSRLAGDNTGELFF.